The rows below give T cell receptor beta chains drawn from one sample of a study of breast tumors, draining lymph nodes, adjacent tissues. Via MiXCR, TCRdb re-called the multiplex PCR reads, giving one row per CDR3 protein. The top ten clones hold about 2.2% of a sample with under 150,000 distinct CDR3 sequences, about 20% of them seen once. Sequencing was carried out using axillary lymph node tissue. These receptors were obtained from a female donor with breast cancer. Some clones in this sample may be carry-over from other donors' samples. Both conserved end residues are part of each CDR3. The D gene is left open where the match is weak. Rows may omit the clone size; those that give it use once, few, many or a size class.

j_call: TRBJ2-7; clone_size: many; v_call: TRBV20-1; d_call: TRBD1; cdr3_nt: TGCAGTGCGACAGGGGGGGGTTACGAGCAGTACTTC; cdr3_aa: CSATGGGYEQYF
j_call: TRBJ1-6; clone_size: many; v_call: TRBV5-1; d_call: TRBD1; cdr3_nt: TGCGCCAGCAGCGTACAGGGGAGAAATTCACCCCTCCACTTT; cdr3_aa: CASSVQGRNSPLHF
j_call: TRBJ2-2; clone_size: many; v_call: TRBV5-1; d_call: -; cdr3_nt: TGCGCCAGCAGCCCCGCGTCGGCAGGGAACACCGGGGAGCTGTTTTTT; cdr3_aa: CASSPASAGNTGELFF
j_call: TRBJ2-1; clone_size: many; v_call: TRBV7-2; d_call: -; cdr3_nt: TGTGCCAGCAGCTTAAGCTGGGGGCCGTACAATGAGCAGTTCTTC; cdr3_aa: CASSLSWGPYNEQFF
j_call: TRBJ1-2; clone_size: -; v_call: TRBV18; d_call: -; cdr3_nt: TGTGCCAGCTCACAAAACCACCGGGCGCCTTTAACCGGCTACACCTTC; cdr3_aa: CASSQNHRAPLTGYTF
j_call: TRBJ2-7; clone_size: many; v_call: TRBV5-6; d_call: TRBD2; cdr3_nt: TGTGCCAGCAGATCGTCGCGGGAGGCCCGGGGCGAGCAGTACTTC; cdr3_aa: CASRSSREARGEQYF
j_call: TRBJ1-5; clone_size: many; v_call: TRBV2; d_call: TRBD1; cdr3_nt: TGTGCCAGCAATCTGGGACAGGGTAGCAATCAGCCCCAGCATTTT; cdr3_aa: CASNLGQGSNQPQHF
j_call: TRBJ2-2; clone_size: many; v_call: TRBV5-1; d_call: -; cdr3_nt: TGCGCCAGCAGCTCCATACGACATCCTAGGCTGTTTTTT; cdr3_aa: CASSSIRHPRLFF
j_call: TRBJ2-1; clone_size: many; v_call: TRBV6-6; d_call: TRBD2; cdr3_nt: TGTGCCAGCAGTAGCGGGGCCCCTGAGGTATATGAGCAGTTCTTC; cdr3_aa: CASSSGAPEVYEQFF
j_call: TRBJ2-4; clone_size: -; v_call: TRBV6-5; d_call: -; cdr3_nt: TGTGCCAGCAGTTACCGCAGTGGAGCCAAAAACATTCAGTACTTC; cdr3_aa: CASSYRSGAKNIQYF
j_call: TRBJ1-2; clone_size: many; v_call: TRBV15; d_call: -; cdr3_nt: TGTGCCACCAGCAGAGACGGACAAGTCACCTACCCAAACTATGGCTACACCTTC; cdr3_aa: CATSRDGQVTYPNYGYTF
j_call: TRBJ2-7; clone_size: many; v_call: TRBV9; d_call: -; cdr3_nt: TGTGCCAGCACGGCTCAGGTGGGCGGACCCTACGAGCAGTACTTC; cdr3_aa: CASTAQVGGPYEQYF
j_call: TRBJ2-3; clone_size: many; v_call: TRBV30; d_call: -; cdr3_nt: TGTGCCTGGACCCACAGCGAAGTCGTAGGAGATACGCAGTATTTT; cdr3_aa: CAWTHSEVVGDTQYF
j_call: TRBJ2-1; clone_size: many; v_call: TRBV20-1; d_call: -; cdr3_nt: TGCAGTGCTAGAGCAGGGGCCAATGAGCAGTTCTTC; cdr3_aa: CSARAGANEQFF
j_call: TRBJ2-3; clone_size: many; v_call: TRBV10-2; d_call: TRBD2; cdr3_nt: TGCGCCAGTCACCACTCTGGACTAGCGGGAACAGATACGCAGTATTTT; cdr3_aa: CASHHSGLAGTDTQYF
j_call: TRBJ2-1; clone_size: once; v_call: TRBV14; d_call: TRBD1; cdr3_nt: TGTGCCAGCCGCCGATTTTCCGGGACAGGGATTGCAAATGAGCAGTTCTTC; cdr3_aa: CASRRFSGTGIANEQFF
j_call: TRBJ1-6; clone_size: many; v_call: TRBV2; d_call: -; cdr3_nt: TGTGCCAGCAGGGGGGTCCTCAATTCACCCCTCCACTTT; cdr3_aa: CASRGVLNSPLHF
j_call: TRBJ1-5; clone_size: few; v_call: TRBV19; d_call: TRBD1; cdr3_nt: TGTGCCAGTAGCGGAGGGACAGAAGTTTTTCAGCCCCAGCATTTT; cdr3_aa: CASSGGTEVFQPQHF
j_call: TRBJ2-3; clone_size: many; v_call: TRBV15; d_call: -; cdr3_nt: TGTGCCACCAGCTCAACGAGAGGACTCCTAGCCACAGATACGCAGTATTTT; cdr3_aa: CATSSTRGLLATDTQYF
j_call: TRBJ1-2; clone_size: -; v_call: TRBV3-1; d_call: -; cdr3_nt: TGTGCCAGCAGCCAAGCTCCGGGACACCGATTATTCTATGGCTACACCTTC; cdr3_aa: CASSQAPGHRLFYGYTF
j_call: TRBJ1-1; clone_size: -; v_call: TRBV11-2; d_call: -; cdr3_nt: TGTGCCAGCAGCTTAGATCGACAAACCCGAAACCGTAACACTGAAGCTTTCTTT; cdr3_aa: CASSLDRQTRNRNTEAFF
j_call: TRBJ2-3; clone_size: many; v_call: TRBV24-1; d_call: -; cdr3_nt: TGTGCCACCAGGGGACACTTGAGCACAGATACGCAGTATTTT; cdr3_aa: CATRGHLSTDTQYF